The next 18 T cell receptor beta chains were all read from a single sample in a study of blood T cell repertoires in COVID-19. The data were produced by immunoSEQ multiplex PCR, yet TCRdb's version contains in-frame clones alone and is incomplete. The table lists roughly 290,000 clones, 70% to 90% of them singletons, with 4.3% in the top ten. The sample comprised PBMCs or T cells enriched from blood (not recorded which). The receptors stem from a woman aged 30 to 39 who had recovered from COVID-19.

This chain uses TRBV11-2 with TRBJ1-2; D not certain. The ends were cut back, 5 bases at V and 4 bases at J, with 11 bases in the middle. The CDR3 runs 13 residues. Germline CDR1 is SGHAT and CDR2 is FQNNGV. The chain's CDR3 is CASSTVHLYGYTF. The CDR3 DNA follows: TGTGCCAGCAGCACAGTACATCTCTATGGCTACACCTTC.

The gene calls are TRBV6-2 or TRBV6-3 and TRBJ1-1, with D possibly being TRBD1 (6 bases). In germline, CDR1 is MNHEY, CDR2 SVGEGT. Trimming shortened V by 6 bases and J by 2 bases, and 16 bases separated the two germline ends. The CDR3 spans 15 residues. The CDR3, as DNA: TGTGCCAGCAGCCGACTCTACAGGGACAACACTGAAGCTTTCTTT. Protein product: CASSRLYRDNTEAFF.

The genes are TRBV6-5 and TRBJ1-3; 9 bases map to TRBD1. The CDR3 extends over 16 amino acids. Trimming removed 4 bases from V and 1 base from J; junction bases left unmatched: 5. Germline loops: CDR1 MNHEY, CDR2 SVGAGI. The CDR3 bases are TGTGCCAGCAGTTTAGGACAGGGGCCTTCTGGAAACACCATATATTTT. Protein: CASSLGQGPSGNTIYF.

This chain uses TRBV6-1 with TRBJ2-2; D not resolved. The ends were cut back, 2 bases at V and 3 bases at J, with 10 bases in the middle. The CDR3 loop spans 15 amino acids. Germline V gene lookup returns CDR1 MNHNS and CDR2 SASEGT. As DNA, the CDR3 is TGTGCCAGCAGTGAATCCTACAGCCACACCGGGGAGCTGTTTTTT. Its translation: CASSESYSHTGELFF.

The DNA for the CDR3 is TGTGCCAGCAGCCGAACGGGACTGATGAACACTGAAGCTTTCTTT. It codes for CASSRTGLMNTEAFF. The chain uses TRBV14 and TRBJ1-1, with D maybe TRBD1 (5 bases). V was shortened by 4 bases and J by 0 bases, with 12 bases between the two germline ends. CDR3 length: 15 residues. The germline CDR1 and CDR2 sequences are SGHDN and FVKESK.

The CDR3 here is CASSAAQGAAVYGYTF. The CDR3 nucleotides are TGTGCCAGTAGTGCCGCACAGGGGGCGGCCGTCTATGGCTACACCTTC. The V and J genes are TRBV19 and TRBJ1-2; 9 nucleotides agree with TRBD1. With 5 bases clipped from V and 4 bases from J, the junction kept 11 bases outside the gene matches. Germline CDR1 and CDR2: LNHDA and SQIVND (reference sequence). The CDR3 spans 16 residues.

The chain employs TRBV29-1 and TRBJ2-2; D remains unclear. The V gene lost 4 bases and the J gene lost 3 bases, with 18 bases spanning the gap. The CDR3 contains 16 residues. Germline-derived CDR1 and CDR2 are SQVTM and ANQGSEA. The CDR3 DNA reads TGCAGCGTTGTGTCCCAGCTGACACCTCACACCGGGGAGCTGTTTTTT. This encodes CSVVSQLTPHTGELFF.

V usage is TRBV28 and J usage is TRBJ1-2, with 10 bases matching TRBD1. Germline V lookup: CDR1 MDHEN, CDR2 SYDVKM. Trimming took 4 bases from V and 4 from J; bases not matched to a gene: 9. The CDR3 length is 16 residues. CDR3 DNA sequence: TGTGCCAGCAGTTCACCCGGGACAGGGGAATTCTATGGCTACACCTTC. The encoded protein is CASSSPGTGEFYGYTF.

The gene calls are TRBV27 and TRBJ2-3; 9 nucleotides agree with TRBD2. Germline CDR1 is MNHEY and CDR2 is SMNVEV (reference sequence). After removal of 5 bases from V and 2 bases from J, the junction contained 8 bases not matched to a gene. The CDR3 runs 16 residues. This chain's CDR3 is CASSILAGAITDTQYF. The CDR3 region has the DNA TGTGCCAGCAGTATCTTAGCGGGGGCCATCACAGATACGCAGTATTTT.

The rearrangement links TRBV12-3 or TRBV12-4 to TRBJ2-5, with TRBD1 identical over 7 bases. The CDR3 is 13 residues long. The J segment lost 4 bases and the V segment lost 6 bases, leaving 5 bases of the junction unmatched. The CDR3 reads CASRRDSPETQYF. The CDR3 region has the DNA TGTGCCAGCAGAAGGGACAGTCCAGAGACCCAGTACTTC.

V usage is TRBV27 and J usage is TRBJ1-6, with D uncertain. This CDR3 is 14 amino acids long. V gave up 4 bases and J gave up 11 bases, with 15 bases separating them. Germline lookup yields CDR1 MNHEY and CDR2 SMNVEV (reference sequence). The CDR3 region is CASSYRGREPPLHF. CDR3 DNA sequence: TGTGCCAGCAGTTACCGGGGTCGCGAGCCACCCCTCCACTTT.

This clone was detected a few times. DNA of the CDR3: TGTGCCAGCAGCTCACGGACAGTACAAGAGACCCAGTACTTC. It yields the protein CASSSRTVQETQYF. This chain uses TRBV3-1 (or the pseudogene TRBV3-2) with TRBJ2-5; a weak D match, TRBD1 (6 bases). The CDR3 is 14 amino acids. CDR1 is LGHDT, CDR2 YNNKEL, per germline (reference sequence). Trimming removed 5 bases from V and 2 bases from J, with 12 bases in between.

The CDR3 sequence is CASTSRVGGYTF. The DNA of the CDR3 is TGTGCCAGCACCTCTCGTGTTGGCGGCTACACCTTC. J is TRBJ1-2 and V is TRBV6-5; D gene unclear. The germline CDR1 and CDR2 sequences are MNHEY and SVGAGI. CDR3 length: 12 residues. V dropped 7 bases and J dropped 8 bases, with 14 bases sitting between them.

V gene TRBV9 combines with J gene TRBJ2-1; the match to TRBD1 covers 7 bases. The CDR3 consists of 13 residues. Per the germline V gene, CDR1 is SGDLS and CDR2 is YYNGEE. The J segment lost 10 bases and the V segment lost 0 bases, leaving 4 bases of the junction unmatched. The CDR3 bases are TGTGCCAGCAGCGTAGGACAGGGCGGGGAGCAGTTCTTC. It specifies CASSVGQGGEQFF.

This chain uses TRBV2 with TRBJ2-1; tentatively, D is TRBD1 (6 bases). V was cut by 10 bases and J by 9 bases, with 16 bases left in between. CDR1 and CDR2 from the germline V gene are SNHLY and FYNNEI. The CDR3 spans 12 residues. CDR3 region: CAIRQAMTEQFF. For the CDR3, the DNA is TGTGCCATAAGACAGGCCATGACTGAGCAGTTCTTC.

V gene TRBV7-9 combines with J gene TRBJ1-6; 7 bases are a match to TRBD1. Germline trimming cut 5 bases from V and 5 bases from J; bases unmatched to any gene: 6. The CDR3 has 15 residues. CDR1 and CDR2 (germline): SEHNR, FQNEAQ (reference sequence). The CDR3 region is CASSPGTVDNSPLHF. CDR3 DNA sequence: TGTGCCAGCAGCCCCGGGACAGTTGATAATTCACCCCTCCACTTT.

This CDR3 reads CASSPVGDGGTEAFF. CDR3 in DNA: TGTGCCAGCAGTCCAGTGGGGGACGGGGGCACTGAAGCTTTCTTT. The J gene is TRBJ1-1, the V gene TRBV6-4, with a weak D call TRBD1 (5 bases). This CDR3 is 15 amino acids long. Trimming took 5 bases from V and 4 from J, leaving 17 bases between them. Germline V gene sequence: CDR1 MRHNA, CDR2 SNTAGT.

The chain employs TRBV28 and TRBJ2-5; perhaps TRBD2 as D (6 bases). The CDR3 runs to 14 residues. Between the trimmed V and J ends, which lost 5 bases and 2 bases, there was a span of 12 bases. Per the germline V gene, CDR1 is MDHEN and CDR2 is SYDVKM. CDR3 DNA: TGTGCCAGCAGTACCCGACTAGAGCAAGAGACCCAGTACTTC. Translation: CASSTRLEQETQYF.